The 10 T cell receptor beta chains given below trace back to one sample, sequenced in a study of shared clonotypes between healthy human individuals (TCRdb year 2020). For the CD8 naive samples, CD45RO-negative cells were positively selected for CCR7, yielding a CD45RA+CCR7+ population from which TemRA cells were excluded. The library was obtained by the immunoSEQ multiplex PCR assay. This immuneACCESS table, as held by TCRdb, lists in-frame sequences with V and J called but not all clones. Of the missing ones, under half trace to an unresolved V gene in checked studies; the others have no known cause. The sample table contains millions of clones; only one count was recorded for just under 95% of them. Jointly, the top ten make up 0.85% to 1.2% of the sample. The sequenced sample consisted of naive CD8+ T cells sorted from blood. The sample's cell subset or site label, in plain terms: CD45RA+CCR7+. The receptor set was obtained from a man aged 18-30 years in good health.

V usage is TRBV7-8 and J usage is TRBJ2-7, with a possible D match to TRBD2 (5 bases). The CDR3 extends over 14 amino acids. Germline CDR1 reads SGHVS; CDR2 reads FQNEAQ. V was cut by 3 bases and J by 0 bases, with 9 bases left in between. Here the CDR3 DNA reads TGTGCCAGCAGCTTTATAGGGAGCTCCTACGAGCAGTACTTC. Its translation is CASSFIGSSYEQYF.

Turning to this clone: Other DNA sequences from this sample encode an identical CDR3 as well. The V gene is TRBV27, the J gene TRBJ2-1; D might be TRBD2 (5 bases). V lost 2 bases and J lost 7, with 12 bases in between. The CDR3 sequence is 14 residues long. Germline assignment: CDR1 MNHEY and CDR2 SMNVEV (reference sequence). CDR3 loop: CASSLGVSGNEQFF. The CDR3 region has the DNA TGTGCCAGCAGTTTAGGAGTTTCGGGAAATGAGCAGTTCTTC.

The chain is built from TRBV4-1 and TRBJ2-5, with 9 bases aligning to TRBD1. CDR1 and CDR2 (germline): MGHRA, YSYEKL. Trimming at V came to 4 bases and at J to 5 bases, leaving 11 bases not matched to a gene. The CDR3 extends over 16 amino acids. CDR3 in DNA: TGCGCCAGCAGCCGCCAACAGGGGGCTGAGGGGGAGACCCAGTACTTC. It encodes CASSRQQGAEGETQYF.

This clone was seen a single time. The V and J genes are TRBV28 and TRBJ2-7, with 10 bases identical to TRBD1. From germline, CDR1 is MDHEN and CDR2 SYDVKM. With 5 bases clipped from V and 6 bases from J, the junction kept 7 bases outside the gene matches. The CDR3 runs to 14 residues. For the CDR3, the DNA is TGTGCCAGCAGTCCTCCGACAGGGGGCGGCGAGCAGTACTTC. Its protein product is CASSPPTGGGEQYF.

The chain couples TRBV4-1 to TRBJ2-7; a weak D match, TRBD2 (6 bases). The CDR3 has 16 residues. V was shortened by 5 bases and J by 0 bases, with 17 bases between the two germline ends. Germline V lookup: CDR1 MGHRA, CDR2 YSYEKL. The CDR3 nucleotides are TGCGCCAGCAGCAAGGCTTCTAGCGCTTTCTCCTACGAGCAGTACTTC. Protein product: CASSKASSAFSYEQYF.

The rearrangement joins TRBV4-1 to TRBJ2-7; 10 bases map to TRBD1. The length of the CDR3 is 14 residues. J gave up 5 bases and V 3 bases, and 4 bases lay outside the gene matches. Per germline, CDR1 MGHRA and CDR2 YSYEKL. The CDR3 nucleotides read TGCGCCAGCAGCCAGAGGGACAGGGGCGACGAGCAGTACTTC. Amino acid sequence: CASSQRDRGDEQYF.

The rearrangement links TRBV7-6 to TRBJ1-1, with D maybe TRBD1 (6 bases). CDR1 is SGHVS, CDR2 FNYEAQ, per germline. The CDR3 extends over 15 amino acids. V lost 4 bases, J lost 3 bases, and 15 bases lay in between. The CDR3 nucleotides are TGTGCCAGCAGCTCGAGAGTGACAGGTGACACTGAAGCTTTCTTT. It translates to CASSSRVTGDTEAFF.

The chain recombines TRBV30 with TRBJ1-2; D gene ambiguous. The germline V gene encodes CDR1 GTSNPN and CDR2 SVGIG (reference sequence). The CDR3 sequence is 12 residues long. Trimming removed 7 bases at V and 2 bases at J, with 11 bases between. CDR3 bases: TGTGCCTCGACGAATCCCAACTATGGCTACACCTTC. Encoded protein: CASTNPNYGYTF.

The genes are TRBV6-5 and TRBJ1-1; the D is unclear. The CDR3 spans 15 residues. V was clipped by 6 bases and J by 0 bases, with 14 bases between them. Germline V CDR1 and CDR2: MNHEY, SVGAGI. CDR3 residues: CASSRWGGMNTEAFF. For the CDR3, the DNA is TGTGCCAGCAGCCGCTGGGGAGGTATGAACACTGAAGCTTTCTTT.

The chain combines TRBV18 with TRBJ2-5; D is perhaps TRBD1 or TRBD2 (5 bases each). The CDR3 is made up of 14 amino acids. Germline V gives CDR1 KGHSH, CDR2 LQKENI. Trimming left V 3 bases short and J 3 bases short, with 11 bases between. The CDR3: CASSPTVGEETQYF. The CDR3 bases are TGTGCCAGCTCACCGACAGTGGGAGAAGAGACCCAGTACTTC.